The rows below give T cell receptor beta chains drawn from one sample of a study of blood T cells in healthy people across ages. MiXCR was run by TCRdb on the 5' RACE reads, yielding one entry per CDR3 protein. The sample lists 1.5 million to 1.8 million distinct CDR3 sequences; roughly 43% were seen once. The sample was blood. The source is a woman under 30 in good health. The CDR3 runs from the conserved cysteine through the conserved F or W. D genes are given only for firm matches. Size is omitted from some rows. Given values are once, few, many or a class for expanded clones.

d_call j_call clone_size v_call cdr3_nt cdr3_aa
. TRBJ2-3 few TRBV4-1 TGCGCCAGCAGCCAAGATGGATTTAGCACAGATACGCAGTATTTT CASSQDGFSTDTQYF
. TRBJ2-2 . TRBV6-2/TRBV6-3 TGTGCCAGCAGTGCACCCCGACGGACTGCGAACACCGGGGAGCTGTTTTTT CASSAPRRTANTGELFF
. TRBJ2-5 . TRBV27 TGTGCCAGCACTGGAGGAGGACCTAAAGAGACCCAGTACTTC CASTGGGPKETQYF
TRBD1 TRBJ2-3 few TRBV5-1 TGCGCCAGCAGCTTAGTTTCCGGGACAGGGGGAAAGGTGTTGGGCACAGATACGCAGTATTTT CASSLVSGTGGKVLGTDTQYF
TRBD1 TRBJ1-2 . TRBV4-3 TGCGCCAGCAGCCTTGATCGACAGGGTGGCTATGGCTACACCTTC CASSLDRQGGYGYTF
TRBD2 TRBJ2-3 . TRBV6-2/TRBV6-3 TGTGCCAGCAGTACCTGGACTAGCCCCACTAGCACAGATACGCAGTATTTT CASSTWTSPTSTDTQYF
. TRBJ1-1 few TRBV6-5 TGTGCCAGCAGTTACTCAGAGCTGAACACTGAAGCTTTCTTT CASSYSELNTEAFF
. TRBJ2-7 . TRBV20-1 TGCAGTGCTAGGGAGGGAAGTAATTCCCGCGAGCAGTACTTC CSAREGSNSREQYF
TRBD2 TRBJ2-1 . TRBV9 TGTGCCAGCAGCGTAGCTAGCGGGGAGTACAATGAGCAGTTCTTC CASSVASGEYNEQFF
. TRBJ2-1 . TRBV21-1 TGTGCCAGCAGCGAGCGGATCGGCGGGAGAGTCCCCTACAATGAGCAGTTCTTC CASSERIGGRVPYNEQFF
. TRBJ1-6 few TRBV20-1 TGCAGTGCTAGAACCAGGTGGGGCGATTCACCCCTCCACTTT CSARTRWGDSPLHF
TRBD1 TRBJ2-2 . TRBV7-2 TGTGCCAGCAGCCGGGACAGTGAGGGCACCGGGGAGCTGTTTTTT CASSRDSEGTGELFF
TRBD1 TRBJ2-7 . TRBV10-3 TGTGCCACAGCCCTAGGGACAGGGGCTTGCGAGCAGTACTTC CATALGTGACEQYF
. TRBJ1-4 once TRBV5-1 TGCGCCAGCAGCCACGGGTCAGCAACTAATGAAAAACTGTTTTTT CASSHGSATNEKLFF
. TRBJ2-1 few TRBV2 TGTGCCAGCAGTCCATTGGGGCGAAAGCAGTTCTTC CASSPLGRKQFF
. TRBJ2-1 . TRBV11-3 TGTGCCAGCGGACGTAGGGGTGGCGAGCAGTTCTTC CASGRRGGEQFF
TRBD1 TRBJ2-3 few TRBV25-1 TGTGCCAGCAGTGAACCAGACAGGGGGCCAGATACGCAGTATTTT CASSEPDRGPDTQYF
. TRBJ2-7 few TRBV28 TGTGCCAGTGTCCTGGGCGGTTCCTACGAGCAGTACTTC CASVLGGSYEQYF
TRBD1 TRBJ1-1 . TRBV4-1 TGCGCCAGCAGCCAAGTGCCGGGACAGTTGAACACTGAAGCTTTCTTT CASSQVPGQLNTEAFF
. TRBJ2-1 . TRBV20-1 TGCAGTGCTAAAGCGCACTCCTACAATGAGCAGTTCTTC CSAKAHSYNEQFF
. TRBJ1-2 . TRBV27 TGTGCCAGCAGTCCCTGGGGGGGGGTAAACTATGGCTACACCTTC CASSPWGGVNYGYTF
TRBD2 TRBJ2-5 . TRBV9 TGTGCCAGCAGCGCCGGGACTAGTCTGTCGAATGAGCAGTACTTC CASSAGTSLSNEQYF
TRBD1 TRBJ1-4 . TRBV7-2 TGTGCCAGCAGCTTAAAACAGGGGGGAGGTGAAAAACTGTTTTTT CASSLKQGGGEKLFF
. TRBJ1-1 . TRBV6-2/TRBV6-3 TGTGCCAGCGCCCACTCAACTGAAGCTTTCTTT CASAHSTEAFF
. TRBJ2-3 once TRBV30 TGTGCCCGGCAGACTAGTAACCCAGATACGCAGTATTTT CARQTSNPDTQYF
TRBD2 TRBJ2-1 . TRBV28 TGTGCCAGCATTAGCGGGGCTTCCTACAATGAGCAGTTCTTC CASISGASYNEQFF
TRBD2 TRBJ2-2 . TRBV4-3 TGCGCCAGCAGCCACAACCTACTAGCGGGGGGTACGAACACCGGGGAGCTGTTTTTT CASSHNLLAGGTNTGELFF
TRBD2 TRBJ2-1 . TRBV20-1 TGCAGTGCTAGGGGACTAGCGGGAGGGCCGTATGAGCAGTTCTTC CSARGLAGGPYEQFF
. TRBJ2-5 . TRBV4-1 TGCGCCAGCAGCATCATAGTTAGGGAGACCCAGTACTTC CASSIIVRETQYF
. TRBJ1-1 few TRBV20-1 TGCAGTGCTAGGAAGGTAGGGATGAACACTGAAGCTTTCTTT CSARKVGMNTEAFF
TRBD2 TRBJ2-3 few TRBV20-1 TGCAGTGCTAAGGGGGGGCTAGCGGGGAGCACAGATACGCAGTATTTT CSAKGGLAGSTDTQYF
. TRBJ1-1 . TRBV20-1 TGCAGCGTCCGTAGGGTCCTCAACACTGAAGCTTTCTTT CSVRRVLNTEAFF
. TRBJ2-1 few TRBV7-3 TGTGCCAGCAGCTTAACTGGCTACTCAAGCTCCTACAATGAGCAGTTCTTC CASSLTGYSSSYNEQFF
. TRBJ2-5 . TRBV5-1 TGCGCCAGCAGCTTGGCGGGGACGCATGAAGAGACCCAGTACTTC CASSLAGTHEETQYF
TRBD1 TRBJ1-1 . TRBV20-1 TGCAGTGCTAGCGGGAACAGGGGGTGGAACACTGAAGCTTTCTTT CSASGNRGWNTEAFF
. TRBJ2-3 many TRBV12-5 TGTGCTAGTGGTTTGGAGGACACGGTAGATACGCAGTATTTT CASGLEDTVDTQYF
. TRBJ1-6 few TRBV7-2 TGTGCCAGCAGCTACCCCGGGACAAGAAATTCACCCCTCCACTTT CASSYPGTRNSPLHF
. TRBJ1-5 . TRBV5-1 TGTGCCAGCAGCTTAGACCCAAGCAATCAGCCCCAGCATTTT CASSLDPSNQPQHF
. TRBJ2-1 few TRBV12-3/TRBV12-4 TGTGCCAGCAGTTTATCAGCAAAAGGGTACAATGAGCAGTTCTTC CASSLSAKGYNEQFF
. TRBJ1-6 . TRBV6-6 TGTGCCAGCAACGCCCGGGACATAGGTTCACCCCTCCACTTT CASNARDIGSPLHF
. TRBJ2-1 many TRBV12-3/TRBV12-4 TGTGCCAGCAGTCCCTTGGGGGTGGCCTACAATGAGCAGTTCTTC CASSPLGVAYNEQFF
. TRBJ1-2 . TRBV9 TGTGCCAGCACCATGGGGCAGTATTATGGCTACACCTTC CASTMGQYYGYTF
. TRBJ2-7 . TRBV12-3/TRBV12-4 TGTGCCAGCACCGCTCAATCCTACAATGAGCAGTACTTC CASTAQSYNEQYF
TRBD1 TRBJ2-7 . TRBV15 TGTGCCACCAGCGTTCGTCGGACAGGCCCCTACGAGCAGTACTTC CATSVRRTGPYEQYF
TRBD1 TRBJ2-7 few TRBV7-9 TGTGCCAGCAGCTTTACAGGGGGGAGCTCCTACGAGCAGTACTTC CASSFTGGSSYEQYF
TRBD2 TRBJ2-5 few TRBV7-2 TGTGCCAGCAGCCAAGGACTAGCATTGGAGACCCAGTACTTC CASSQGLALETQYF
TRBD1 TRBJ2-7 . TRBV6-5 TGTGCCAGCAGTTACAAACAGGGGACACCTCCCCACGAGCAGTACTTC CASSYKQGTPPHEQYF
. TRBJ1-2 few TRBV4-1 TGCGCCAGCAGCCAAGAAGTCCGGGACTATGGCTACACCTTC CASSQEVRDYGYTF
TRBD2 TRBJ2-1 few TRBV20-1 TGCAGTGTTCCGGGACTAGCGGGTTTTAAGAATGAGCAGTTCTTC CSVPGLAGFKNEQFF
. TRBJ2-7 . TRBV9 TGTGCCAGCAGCTCCGACAAGAGCTCCTACGAGCAGTACTTC CASSSDKSSYEQYF
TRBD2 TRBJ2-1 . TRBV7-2 TGTGCCAGCAGCCGTATACGGCTAGCGGGAGGGAATCAGGGGGACAATGAGCAGTTCTTC CASSRIRLAGGNQGDNEQFF
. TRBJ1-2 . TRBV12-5 TGTGCTAGTGGTTCCCAGGGAGGGTCCACCTATGGCTACACCTTC CASGSQGGSTYGYTF
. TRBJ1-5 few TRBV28 TGTGCCAGCAGTTCCCGTCAGCCCCAGCATTTT CASSSRQPQHF
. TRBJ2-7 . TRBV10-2 TGCGCCAGCAGTGAGTCGGCCAGGGCAAGTCTGCAGTACTTC CASSESARASLQYF
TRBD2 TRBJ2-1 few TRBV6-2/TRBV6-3 TGTGCCAGCAGAAACCCTAGCGGGAGGCCGCGGTTCTTC CASRNPSGRPRFF
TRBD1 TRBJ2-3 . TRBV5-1 TGCGCCAGCAGCCTACAGGGGAGTAACACAGATACGCAGTATTTT CASSLQGSNTDTQYF
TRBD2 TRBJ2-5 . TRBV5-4 TGTGCCAGCAGCAGGGGACTAGCGAAACAAGAGACCCAGTACTTC CASSRGLAKQETQYF